This is a list of T cell receptor beta chains from one sample in a study of beta chain features in type 1 diabetes. Measured with immunoSEQ multiplex PCR; TCRdb has only the in-frame clones, and not every one. Of about 260,000 clones in the sample, more than 65% are singletons; the top ten hold approximately 0.053%. Sample: naive CD4+ T cells from blood. The receptors stem from a man aged 25-45 years in good health. The CDR3 runs from the conserved cysteine through the conserved F or W. Fields, in order: J gene, V gene, CDR3 protein.

>TRBJ2-7|TRBV5-4
CASSLAGGNSGYEQYF
>TRBJ2-5|TRBV29-1
CSGDREETQYF
>TRBJ2-1|TRBV29-1
CSVEPSGTGFYNEQFF
>TRBJ2-5|TRBV15
CATSPPVPGRSETQYF
>TRBJ2-1|TRBV7-2
CASTGTSGYNEQFF
>TRBJ1-1|TRBV5-4
CASSLGAGKNTEAFF
>TRBJ2-3|TRBV7-2
CASSLYGRDTQYF
>TRBJ2-5|TRBV29-1
CSGFSPRLQETQYF
>TRBJ1-5|TRBV30
CAWSPGTGLQPQHF
>TRBJ2-3|TRBV9
CASSVGWDIAQYF
>TRBJ2-3|TRBV11-2
CASSPYGGTDTQYF
>TRBJ1-1|TRBV29-1
CSVEDERNTEAFF
>TRBJ1-2|TRBV5-1
CASSLVSTNYGYTF
>TRBJ1-5|TRBV2
CASSPERGGVQPQHF
>TRBJ2-4|TRBV11-2
CASSSLQGAKNIQYF
>TRBJ2-3|TRBV30
CAWSVNSREKQYF
>TRBJ1-5|TRBV6-1
CASSGSGIGGNQPQHF
>TRBJ1-2|TRBV9
CASSTRDSLNYGYTF
>TRBJ2-1|TRBV29-1
CSVVRGRDEQFF
>TRBJ2-5|TRBV11-1
CASSLVPGLTGETQYF
>TRBJ2-1|TRBV7-9
CASRGQGAYNEQFF
>TRBJ1-5|TRBV29-1
CSVVGTGGNQPQHF
>TRBJ2-7|TRBV27
CASSYKREPSYEQYF